This T cell receptor beta chain emerged from a study of siplizumab effects on memory and regulatory T cells. Produced via immunoSEQ multiplex PCR; TCRdb's table is partial and in-frame only. The sample has around 100,000 clones, 94% seen once. Points from the study as a whole: There was no confirmation of the suppressive function of proliferating Tregs from siplizumab cultures.

A note on this clone: What it recognizes is unknown.

This CDR3 contains 15 residues. Unmatched junction bases numbered 6, after V lost 3 bases and J lost 3 bases. CDR1 is KGHSH and CDR2 is LQKENI in the germline V gene. The sequencing sample was made of Tregs sorted from blood. The clonotype originates from a human donor in good health. J is TRBJ1-1 and V is TRBV18; 8 bases align to TRBD1. The CDR3 coding sequence is TGTGCCAGCTCACCTGGACAGGGAAGGGACACTGAAGCTTTCTTT. This sequence encodes CASSPGQGRDTEAFF.